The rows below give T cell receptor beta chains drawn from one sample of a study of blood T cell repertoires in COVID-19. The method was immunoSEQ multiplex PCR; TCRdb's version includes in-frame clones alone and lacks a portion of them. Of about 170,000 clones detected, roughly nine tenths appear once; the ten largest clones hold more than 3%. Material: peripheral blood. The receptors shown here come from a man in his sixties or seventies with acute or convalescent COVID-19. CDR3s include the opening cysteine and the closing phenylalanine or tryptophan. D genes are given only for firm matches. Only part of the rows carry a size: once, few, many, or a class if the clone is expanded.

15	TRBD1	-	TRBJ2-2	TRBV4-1	CASSQPGQGPLELFF	TGCGCCAGCAGCCAACCCGGACAGGGACCTTTGGAGCTGTTTTTT
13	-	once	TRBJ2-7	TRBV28	CASSSGTPYEQYF	TGTGCCAGCAGTTCCGGGACACCCTACGAGCAGTACTTC
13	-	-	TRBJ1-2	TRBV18	CASSPETDYGYTF	TGTGCCAGCTCACCAGAGACAGACTATGGCTACACCTTC
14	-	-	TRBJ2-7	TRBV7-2	CASSLMGVSGEQYF	TGTGCCAGCAGCTTAATGGGAGTTTCGGGGGAGCAGTACTTC
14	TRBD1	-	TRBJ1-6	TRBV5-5	CASSWRQGASPLHF	TGTGCCAGCAGCTGGAGACAGGGGGCTTCACCCCTCCACTTT
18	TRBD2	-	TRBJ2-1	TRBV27	CASSPSSGRALLHNEQFF	TGTGCCAGCAGTCCCTCTAGCGGGAGGGCCCTCTTGCACAATGAGCAGTTCTTC
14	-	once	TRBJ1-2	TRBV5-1	CASSLGQTLYGYTF	TGCGCCAGCAGCTTAGGACAGACCCTCTATGGCTACACCTTC
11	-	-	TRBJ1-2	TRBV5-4	CASSFFGGYTF	TGTGCCAGCAGCTTTTTCGGTGGCTACACCTTC
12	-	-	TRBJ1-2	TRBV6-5	CASSFARGGYTF	TGTGCCAGCAGTTTTGCAAGGGGGGGCTACACCTTC
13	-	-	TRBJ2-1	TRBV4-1	CASSLTYTNEQFF	TGCGCCAGCAGCCTTACCTATACCAATGAGCAGTTCTTC
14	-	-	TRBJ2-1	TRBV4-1	CASSQPGDSGEQFF	TGCGCCAGCAGCCAACCCGGAGACTCGGGTGAGCAGTTCTTC
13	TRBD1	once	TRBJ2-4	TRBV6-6	CASSSGTGNIQYF	TGTGCCAGCAGTTCCGGGACAGGGAACATTCAGTACTTC
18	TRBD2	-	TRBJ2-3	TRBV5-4	CASSLGLAGGRSTDTQYF	TGTGCCAGCAGCTTGGGACTAGCGGGGGGTCGTAGCACAGATACGCAGTATTTT
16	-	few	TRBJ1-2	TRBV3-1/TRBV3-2	CASSQDWAGANYGYTF	TGTGCCAGCAGCCAAGATTGGGCAGGTGCTAACTATGGCTACACCTTC
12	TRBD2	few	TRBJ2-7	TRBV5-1	CAKAGGTYEQYF	TGCGCCAAAGCGGGAGGCACCTACGAGCAGTACTTC
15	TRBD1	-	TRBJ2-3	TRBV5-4	CASSPGQGERDTQYF	TGTGCCAGCAGCCCGGGACAGGGAGAGAGAGATACGCAGTATTTT
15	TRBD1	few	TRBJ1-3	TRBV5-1	CASSGTGVSGNTIYF	TGCGCCAGCAGCGGGACAGGAGTCTCTGGAAACACCATATATTTT
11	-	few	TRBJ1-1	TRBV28	CASVQNTEAFF	TGTGCCAGCGTACAGAACACTGAAGCTTTCTTT
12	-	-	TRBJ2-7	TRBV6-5	CASSLRDYEQYF	TGTGCCAGCAGCCTCAGGGATTACGAGCAGTACTTC
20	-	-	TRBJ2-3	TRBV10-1	CASSESRGSSGTLGTDTQYF	TGCGCCAGCAGTGAGTCCCGGGGGTCCTCGGGGACGTTGGGCACAGATACGCAGTATTTT
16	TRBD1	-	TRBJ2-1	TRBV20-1	CSASLVGTDSINEQFF	TGCAGTGCTAGTCTTGTCGGGACAGATAGTATCAATGAGCAGTTCTTC
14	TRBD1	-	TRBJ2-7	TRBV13	CASSPDRGSYEQYF	TGTGCCAGCAGCCCGGACAGGGGGTCCTACGAGCAGTACTTC
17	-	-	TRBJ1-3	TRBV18	CASSPLPPRTAGNTIYF	TGTGCCAGCTCACCCCTGCCCCCCCGGACAGCTGGAAACACCATATATTTT
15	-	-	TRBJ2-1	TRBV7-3	CASSLTVSSYNEQFF	TGTGCCAGCAGCTTGACTGTGAGCTCCTACAATGAGCAGTTCTTC
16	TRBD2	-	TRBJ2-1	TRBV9	CASSFLGLAGVNEQFF	TGTGCCAGCAGCTTTTTAGGACTAGCGGGAGTTAATGAGCAGTTCTTC
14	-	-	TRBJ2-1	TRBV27	CASSLWAGPNEQFF	TGTGCCAGCAGTTTATGGGCGGGGCCAAATGAGCAGTTCTTC
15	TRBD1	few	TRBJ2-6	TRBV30	CACAGGFPGANVLTF	TGTGCCTGCGCAGGGGGCTTCCCGGGGGCCAACGTCCTGACTTTC
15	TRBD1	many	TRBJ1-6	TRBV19	CASSPGGYRNSPLHF	TGTGCCAGTAGTCCAGGGGGGTATCGTAATTCACCCCTCCACTTT
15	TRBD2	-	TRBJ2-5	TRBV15	CATRAGAVSGETQYF	TGTGCCACCAGGGCGGGAGCGGTTTCGGGAGAGACCCAGTACTTC
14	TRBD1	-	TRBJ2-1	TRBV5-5	CASSRAGGNNEQFF	TGTGCCAGCAGCCGGGCAGGGGGTAACAATGAGCAGTTCTTC
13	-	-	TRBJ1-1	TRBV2	CASRATSLTEAFF	TGTGCCAGCAGGGCAACCTCACTAACTGAAGCTTTCTTT
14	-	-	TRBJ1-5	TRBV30	CAWSGGGSNQPQHF	TGTGCCTGGAGTGGGGGGGGAAGCAATCAGCCCCAGCATTTT
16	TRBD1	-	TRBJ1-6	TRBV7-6	CASSRRDRGINSPLHF	TGTGCCAGCAGCCGCCGGGACAGGGGAATCAATTCACCCCTCCACTTT
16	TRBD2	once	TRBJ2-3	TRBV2	CASSVGLAGSTDTQYF	TGTGCCAGCAGTGTCGGACTAGCGGGTAGCACAGATACGCAGTATTTT
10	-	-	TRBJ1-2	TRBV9	CASSGPGYTF	TGTGCCAGCAGCGGGCCCGGCTACACCTTC
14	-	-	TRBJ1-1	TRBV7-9	CASSLAGANTEAFF	TGTGCCAGCAGCTTAGCGGGGGCGAACACTGAAGCTTTCTTT
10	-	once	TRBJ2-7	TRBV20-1	CSASGYEQYF	TGCAGTGCTAGCGGCTACGAGCAGTACTTC
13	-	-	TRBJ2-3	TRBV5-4	CASSLARADTQYF	TGTGCCAGCAGCTTGGCCAGGGCAGATACGCAGTATTTT
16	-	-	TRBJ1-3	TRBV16	CASSQSGDSSGNTIYF	TGTGCCAGCAGCCAATCGGGTGACAGCTCTGGAAACACCATATATTTT
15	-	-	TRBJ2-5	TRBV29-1	CSVSGDTTVQETQYF	TGCAGCGTTTCCGGTGACACGACCGTCCAAGAGACCCAGTACTTC
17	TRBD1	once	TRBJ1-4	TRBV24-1	CATSDPQPGQGNEKLFF	TGTGCCACCAGTGACCCCCAACCGGGACAGGGTAATGAAAAACTGTTTTTT
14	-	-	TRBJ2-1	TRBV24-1	CATSDLFSRNEQFF	TGTGCCACCAGTGATTTGTTCTCGAGGAATGAGCAGTTCTTC
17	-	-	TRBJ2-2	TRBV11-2	CASSTRLHSGQGGELFF	TGTGCCAGCAGCACCCGACTGCATTCTGGCCAGGGCGGGGAGCTGTTTTTT
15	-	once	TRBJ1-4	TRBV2	CASTQGGATNEKLFF	TGTGCCAGCACCCAGGGTGGAGCAACTAATGAAAAACTGTTTTTT
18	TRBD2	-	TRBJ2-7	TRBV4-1	CASSRGTSGSLTPYEQYF	TGCGCCAGCAGCCGAGGGACTAGCGGGAGTCTTACCCCCTACGAGCAGTACTTC
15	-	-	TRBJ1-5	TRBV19	CASSKGVGSSRAQHF	TGTGCCAGTAGTAAGGGGGTAGGCAGTTCTCGGGCCCAGCATTTT
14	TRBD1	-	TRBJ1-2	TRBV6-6	CASNQGQGSGGYTF	TGTGCCAGCAACCAGGGACAGGGAAGTGGCGGCTACACCTTC
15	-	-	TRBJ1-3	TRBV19	CASSILRSSGNTIYF	TGTGCCAGTAGTATTCTAAGGAGCTCTGGAAACACCATATATTTT
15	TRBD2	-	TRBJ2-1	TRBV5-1	CASSSPGTNYNEQFF	TGCGCCAGCAGCTCCCCAGGGACTAATTACAATGAGCAGTTCTTC
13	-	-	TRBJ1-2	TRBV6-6	CASSYRGTYGYTF	TGTGCCAGCAGTTACCGGGGGACCTATGGCTACACCTTC
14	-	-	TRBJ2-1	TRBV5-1	CASSFRSSYNEQFF	TGCGCCAGCAGCTTCCGGAGCTCCTACAATGAGCAGTTCTTC
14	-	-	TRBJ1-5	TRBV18	CASSPSTVNQPQHF	TGTGCCAGCTCACCATCCACAGTTAATCAGCCCCAGCATTTT
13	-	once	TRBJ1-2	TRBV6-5	CASKEWLLYGYTF	TGTGCCAGCAAAGAATGGCTCCTCTATGGCTACACCTTC
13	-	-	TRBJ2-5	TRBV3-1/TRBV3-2	CASSQESRGTQYF	TGTGCCAGCAGCCAAGAGTCTCGCGGGACCCAGTACTTC
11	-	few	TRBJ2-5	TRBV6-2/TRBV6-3	CASSTEETQYF	TGTGCCAGCAGTACTGAAGAGACCCAGTACTTC
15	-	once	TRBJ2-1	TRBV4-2	CASSPYYLSSNEQFF	TGTGCCAGCAGCCCATACTACCTCTCCAGCAATGAGCAGTTCTTC
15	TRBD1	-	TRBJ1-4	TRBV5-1	CASSLLGTAPEKLFF	TGCGCCAGCAGCTTGTTAGGGACAGCTCCAGAAAAACTGTTTTTT
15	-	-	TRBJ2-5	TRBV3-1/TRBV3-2	CASSRGRQGQETQYF	TGTGCCAGCAGCCGCGGGAGACAGGGGCAAGAGACCCAGTACTTC